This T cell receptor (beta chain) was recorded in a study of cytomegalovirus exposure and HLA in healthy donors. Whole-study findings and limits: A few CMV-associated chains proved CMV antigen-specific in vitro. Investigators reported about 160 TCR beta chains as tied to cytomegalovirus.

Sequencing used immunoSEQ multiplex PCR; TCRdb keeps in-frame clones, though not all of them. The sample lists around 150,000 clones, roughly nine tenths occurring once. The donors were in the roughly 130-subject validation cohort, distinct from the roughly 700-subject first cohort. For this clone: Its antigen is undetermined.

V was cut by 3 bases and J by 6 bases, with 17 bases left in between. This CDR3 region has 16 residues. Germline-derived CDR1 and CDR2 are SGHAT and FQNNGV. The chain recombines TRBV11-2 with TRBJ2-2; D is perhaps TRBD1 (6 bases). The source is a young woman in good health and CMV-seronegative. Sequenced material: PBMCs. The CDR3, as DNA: TGTGCCAGCAGCTTCAGCGGACAGCTCGAGTCCGGGGAGCTGTTTTTT. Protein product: CASSFSGQLESGELFF.